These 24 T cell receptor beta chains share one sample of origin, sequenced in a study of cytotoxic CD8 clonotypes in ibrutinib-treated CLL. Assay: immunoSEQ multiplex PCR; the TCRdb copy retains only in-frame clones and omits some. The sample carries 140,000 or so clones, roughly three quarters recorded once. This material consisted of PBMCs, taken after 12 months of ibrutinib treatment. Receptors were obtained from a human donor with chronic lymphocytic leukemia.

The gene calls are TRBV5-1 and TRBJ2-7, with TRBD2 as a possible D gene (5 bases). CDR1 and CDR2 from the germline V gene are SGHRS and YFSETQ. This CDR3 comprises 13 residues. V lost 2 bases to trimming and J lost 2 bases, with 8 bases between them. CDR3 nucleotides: TGCGCCAGCAGCTTAAGCGGAGCCTACGAGCAGTACTTC. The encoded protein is CASSLSGAYEQYF.

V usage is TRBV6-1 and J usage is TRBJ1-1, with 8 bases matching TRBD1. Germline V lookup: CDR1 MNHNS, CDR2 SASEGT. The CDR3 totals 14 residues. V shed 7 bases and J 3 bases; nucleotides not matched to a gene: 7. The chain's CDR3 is CASTLATGDTEAFF. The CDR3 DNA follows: TGTGCCAGCACACTAGCGACAGGGGACACTGAAGCTTTCTTT.

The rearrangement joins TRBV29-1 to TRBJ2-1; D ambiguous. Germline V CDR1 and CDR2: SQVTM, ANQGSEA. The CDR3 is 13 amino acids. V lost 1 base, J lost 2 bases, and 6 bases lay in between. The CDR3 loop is CSVEGQAYNEQFF. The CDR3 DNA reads TGCAGCGTTGAAGGTCAGGCCTACAATGAGCAGTTCTTC.

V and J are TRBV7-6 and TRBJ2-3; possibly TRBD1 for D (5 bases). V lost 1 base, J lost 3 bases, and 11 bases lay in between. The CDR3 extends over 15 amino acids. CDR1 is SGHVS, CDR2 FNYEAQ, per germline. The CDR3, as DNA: TGTGCCAGCAGCTTAGGACAGCAGGGAACAGATACGCAGTATTTT. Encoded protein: CASSLGQQGTDTQYF.

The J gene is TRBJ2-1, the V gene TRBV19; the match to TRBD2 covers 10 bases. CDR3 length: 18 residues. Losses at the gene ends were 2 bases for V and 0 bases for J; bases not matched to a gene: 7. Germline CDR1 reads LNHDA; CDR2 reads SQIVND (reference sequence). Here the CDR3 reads CASSISGRAVSSYNEQFF. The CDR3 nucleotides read TGTGCCAGTAGTATAAGCGGGAGGGCCGTCAGCTCCTACAATGAGCAGTTCTTC.

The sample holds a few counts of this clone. The CDR3, as DNA: TGTGCCAGCAGCACTTATCGGACCGGAGGGGATACGCAGTATTTT. This gives the protein CASSTYRTGGDTQYF. The chain combines TRBV7-6 with TRBJ2-3; perhaps TRBD2 as D (6 bases). The length of the CDR3 is 15 residues. The V end was cut by 5 bases, the J end by 6 bases, with 18 bases between. Germline lookup yields CDR1 SGHVS and CDR2 FNYEAQ.

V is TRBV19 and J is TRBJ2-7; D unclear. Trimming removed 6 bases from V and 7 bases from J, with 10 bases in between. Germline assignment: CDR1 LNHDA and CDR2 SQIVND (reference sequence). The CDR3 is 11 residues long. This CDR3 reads CASRKDWEQYF. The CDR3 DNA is TGTGCCAGTAGAAAGGATTGGGAGCAGTACTTC.

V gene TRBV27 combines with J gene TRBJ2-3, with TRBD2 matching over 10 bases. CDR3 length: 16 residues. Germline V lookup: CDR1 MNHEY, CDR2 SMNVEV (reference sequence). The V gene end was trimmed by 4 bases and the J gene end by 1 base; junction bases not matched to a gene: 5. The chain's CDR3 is CASSSPSGRGTDTQYF. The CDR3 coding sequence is TGTGCCAGCAGTTCCCCTAGCGGGAGAGGCACAGATACGCAGTATTTT.

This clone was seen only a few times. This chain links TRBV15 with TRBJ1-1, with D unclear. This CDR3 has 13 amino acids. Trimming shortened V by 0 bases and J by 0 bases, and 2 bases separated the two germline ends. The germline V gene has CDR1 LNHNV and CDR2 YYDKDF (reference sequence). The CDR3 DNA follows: TGTGCCACCAGCAGAGACATGAACACTGAAGCTTTCTTT. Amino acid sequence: CATSRDMNTEAFF. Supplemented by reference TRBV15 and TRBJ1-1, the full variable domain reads DAMVIQNPRYQVTQFGKPVTLSCSQTLNHNVMYWYQQKSSQAPKLLFHYYDKDFNNEADTPDNFQSRRPNTSFCFLDIRSPGLGDTAMYLCATSRDMNTEAFFGQGTRLTVV.

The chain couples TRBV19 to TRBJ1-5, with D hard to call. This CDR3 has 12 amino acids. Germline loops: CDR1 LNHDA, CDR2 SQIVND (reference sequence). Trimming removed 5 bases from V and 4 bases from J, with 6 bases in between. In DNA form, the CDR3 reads TGTGCCAGTAGTTCGCGGAATCAGCCCCAGCATTTT. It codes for CASSSRNQPQHF.

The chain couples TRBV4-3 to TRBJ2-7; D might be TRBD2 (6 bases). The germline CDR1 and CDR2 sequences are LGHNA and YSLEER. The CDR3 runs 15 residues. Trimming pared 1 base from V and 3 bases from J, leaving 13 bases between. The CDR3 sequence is CASSQGLGGYYEQYF. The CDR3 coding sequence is TGCGCCAGCAGCCAAGGACTGGGGGGATACTACGAGCAGTACTTC.

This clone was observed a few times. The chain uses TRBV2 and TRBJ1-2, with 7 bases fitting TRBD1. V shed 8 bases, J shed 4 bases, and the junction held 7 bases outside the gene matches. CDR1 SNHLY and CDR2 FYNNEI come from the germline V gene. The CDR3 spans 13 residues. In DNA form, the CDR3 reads TGTGCCAGCCGGGACAGCCTCTCCTATGGCTACACCTTC. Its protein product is CASRDSLSYGYTF.

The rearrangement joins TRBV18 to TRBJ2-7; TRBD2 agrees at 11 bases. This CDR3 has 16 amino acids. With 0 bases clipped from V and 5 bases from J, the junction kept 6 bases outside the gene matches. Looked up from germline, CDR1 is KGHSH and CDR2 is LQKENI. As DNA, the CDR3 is TGTGCCAGCTCACCACCAACTAGCGGGAGCTTTAACGAGCAGTACTTC. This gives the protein CASSPPTSGSFNEQYF.

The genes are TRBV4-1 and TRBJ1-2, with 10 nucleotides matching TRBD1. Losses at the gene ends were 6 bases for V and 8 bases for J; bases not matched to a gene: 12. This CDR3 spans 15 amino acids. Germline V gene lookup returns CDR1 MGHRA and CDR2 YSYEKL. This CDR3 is CASSPRGQGSDGYTF. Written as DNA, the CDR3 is TGCGCCAGCAGTCCAAGGGGACAGGGGTCGGACGGCTACACCTTC.

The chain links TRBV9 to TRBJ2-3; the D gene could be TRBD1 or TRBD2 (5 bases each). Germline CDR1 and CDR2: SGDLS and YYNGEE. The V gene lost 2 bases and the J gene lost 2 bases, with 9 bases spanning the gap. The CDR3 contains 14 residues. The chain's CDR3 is CASSVGRHTDTQYF. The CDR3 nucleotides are TGTGCCAGCAGCGTGGGACGGCACACAGATACGCAGTATTTT.

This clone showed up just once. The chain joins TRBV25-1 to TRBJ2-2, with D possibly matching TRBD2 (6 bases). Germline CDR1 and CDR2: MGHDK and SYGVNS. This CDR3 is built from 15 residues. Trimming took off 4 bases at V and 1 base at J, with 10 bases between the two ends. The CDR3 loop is CASSAWGLNTGELFF. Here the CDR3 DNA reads TGTGCCAGCAGTGCCTGGGGACTGAACACCGGGGAGCTGTTTTTT.

This CDR3 is CASSLAVLRAGVYF. CDR3 nucleotide sequence: TGTGCCAGCAGCTTAGCAGTTCTCAGAGCGGGAGTGTATTTT. The V and J genes are TRBV7-9 and TRBJ2-3; 8 bases are shared with TRBD2. The CDR3 has 14 amino acids. Germline V gene lookup returns CDR1 SEHNR and CDR2 FQNEAQ (reference sequence). The ends lost 0 bases at V and 14 bases at J; junction bases unmatched: 10.

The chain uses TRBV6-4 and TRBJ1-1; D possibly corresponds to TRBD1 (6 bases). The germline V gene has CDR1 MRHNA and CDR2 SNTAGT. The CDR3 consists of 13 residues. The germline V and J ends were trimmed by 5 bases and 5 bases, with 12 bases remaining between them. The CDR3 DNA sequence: TGTGCCAGCAGTCTGGGGCAGGGGACTGAAGCTTTCTTT. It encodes CASSLGQGTEAFF.

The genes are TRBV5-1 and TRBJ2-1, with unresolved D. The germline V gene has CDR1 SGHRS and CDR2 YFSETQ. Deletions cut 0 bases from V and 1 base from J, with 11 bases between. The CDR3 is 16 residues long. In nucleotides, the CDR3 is TGCGCCAGCAGCTTGGTGGGAAGTCGATCCTACAATGAGCAGTTCTTC. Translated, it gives CASSLVGSRSYNEQFF.

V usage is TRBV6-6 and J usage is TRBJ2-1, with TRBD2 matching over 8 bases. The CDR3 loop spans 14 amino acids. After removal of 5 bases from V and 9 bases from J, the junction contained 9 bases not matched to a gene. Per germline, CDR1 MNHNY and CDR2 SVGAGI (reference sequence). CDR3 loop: CASSPGGAPGEQFF. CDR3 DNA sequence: TGTGCCAGCAGTCCCGGGGGGGCCCCAGGTGAGCAGTTCTTC.

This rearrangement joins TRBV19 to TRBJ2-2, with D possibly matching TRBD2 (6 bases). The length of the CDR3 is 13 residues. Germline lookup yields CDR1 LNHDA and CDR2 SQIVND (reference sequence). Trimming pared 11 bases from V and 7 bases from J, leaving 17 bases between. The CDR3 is CASRREIGGELFF. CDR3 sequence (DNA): TGTGCCTCCAGGAGGGAGATCGGCGGGGAGCTGTTTTTT. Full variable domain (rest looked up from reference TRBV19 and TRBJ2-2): DGGITQSPKYLFRKEGQNVTLSCEQNLNHDAMYWYRQDPGQGLRLIYYSQIVNDFQKGDIAEGYSVSREKKESFPLTVTSAQKNPTAFYLCASRREIGGELFFGEGSRLTVL.

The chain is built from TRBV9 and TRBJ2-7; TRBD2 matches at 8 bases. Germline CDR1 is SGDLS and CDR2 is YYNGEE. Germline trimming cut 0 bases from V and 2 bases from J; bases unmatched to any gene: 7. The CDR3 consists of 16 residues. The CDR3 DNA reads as TGTGCCAGCAGCGTAGGGGGGACTAGTTGGGCCTACGAGCAGTACTTC. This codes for CASSVGGTSWAYEQYF.

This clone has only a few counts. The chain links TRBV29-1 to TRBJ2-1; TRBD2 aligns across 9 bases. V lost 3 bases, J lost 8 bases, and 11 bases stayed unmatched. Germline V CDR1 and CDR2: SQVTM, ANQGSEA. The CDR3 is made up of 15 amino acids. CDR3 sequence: CSVEFAGGFGDEQFF. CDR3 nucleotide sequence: TGCAGCGTTGAGTTTGCGGGAGGGTTTGGCGATGAGCAGTTCTTC.

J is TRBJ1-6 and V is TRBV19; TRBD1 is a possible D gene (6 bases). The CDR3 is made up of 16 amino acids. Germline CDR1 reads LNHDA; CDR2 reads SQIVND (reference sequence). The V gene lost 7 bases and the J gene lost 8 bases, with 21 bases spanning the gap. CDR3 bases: TGTGCCAGTACCAATCGACCGGGACATCTCGATTCACCCCTCCACTTT. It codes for CASTNRPGHLDSPLHF.